This entry concerns a single TCR beta chain. Its antigen remains unknown. This sample includes further DNA sequences coding for the same CDR3. This entry is derived from a study of CD8+ T cells in alopecia areata. The study's findings and limits: Sequencing of scalp tissue also captures the resident alphabeta T cells of normal skin. Between patients, shared TCR sequences were less clear than in mice. This was possibly due in part to HLA diversity in the patient population. Researchers report lesional scalp, most notably alopecia totalis/universalis, outstripped normal scalp in clonality.

CD4+ and CD8+ T cells were sorted from PBMCs. Following extraction, RNA underwent reverse transcription to cDNA, which served as the sequencing template. Sequencing was performed with immunoSEQ multiplex PCR; in TCRdb, only in-frame clones are kept and a portion is missing. The sample consists of 110,000 or so clones, roughly 66% of them appearing once. The V gene's germline CDR1 is SGHRS and CDR2 YFSETQ. Trimming at V came to 2 bases and at J to 4 bases, leaving 0 bases not matched to a gene. The CDR3 totals 12 residues. This sequence joins TRBV5-1 and TRBJ2-7, with 7 bases matching TRBD1. The sample comprised CD4+ T cells sorted from blood. This receptor was taken from a human donor in good health. The CDR3 spells CASSLQGYEQYF. In DNA form, the CDR3 reads TGCGCCAGCAGCTTACAGGGGTACGAGCAGTACTTC.